This T cell receptor beta chain is drawn from a study of technical replicates of blood from several donors listed by TCRdb under 2017. Of note for this clone: No cognate antigen has been identified for it. No much larger clonotype is one base removed from it; base qualities were not supplied.

The method behind the library was the immunoSEQ multiplex PCR assay. Held by TCRdb, this immuneACCESS table contains in-frame sequences only and omits some clones. Under half of the omission traces to an unresolved V gene where checked; the cause of the rest is unknown. Present in this sample are roughly 93,000 clones, approximately 94% of which were seen just once. In total, the top ten clones hold about 0.23% of the sample. For this chain, trimming is 5 bases at the V end and 4 bases at the J end, and the number of junction bases without a gene match is 8. From the cysteine up to the phenylalanine, the CDR3 has a length of 15 residues. This entry keeps only the CDR3 DNA: 45 bases, framed from base 1. CDR1 and CDR2, per the germline V gene (reference sequence), are LNHDA and SQIVND.

The rearranged segments are TRBV19 and TRBJ2-5; 9 bases in between match TRBD2. The source is a human donor in good health. The material sequenced was T cells isolated from PBMCs. The nucleotides read TGTGCCAGTAGTTCGCTAGCGGGGATCGGAGAGACCCAGTACTTC. This sequence encodes CASSSLAGIGETQYF.